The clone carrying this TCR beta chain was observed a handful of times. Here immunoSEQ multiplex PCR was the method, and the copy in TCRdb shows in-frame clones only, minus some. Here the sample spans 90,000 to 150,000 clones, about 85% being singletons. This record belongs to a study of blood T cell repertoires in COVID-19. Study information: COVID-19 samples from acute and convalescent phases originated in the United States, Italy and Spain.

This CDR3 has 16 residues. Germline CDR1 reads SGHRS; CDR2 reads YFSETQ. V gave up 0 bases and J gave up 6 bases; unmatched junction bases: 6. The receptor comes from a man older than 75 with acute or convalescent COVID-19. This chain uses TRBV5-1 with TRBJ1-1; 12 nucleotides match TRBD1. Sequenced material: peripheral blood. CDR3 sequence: CASSLATGTGGPEAFF. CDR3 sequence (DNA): TGCGCCAGCAGCTTGGCGACCGGGACAGGGGGCCCTGAAGCTTTCTTT.